The clone carrying this T cell receptor beta chain was counted only a few times. This entry is derived from a study of a mutant IDH1 vaccine in newly diagnosed glioma. The time point here: baseline, week 1 (first vaccination visit). Treatment of the sample: pre-vaccination baseline after standard-of-care therapy. The protocol was immunoSEQ multiplex PCR, while the TCRdb copy is restricted to in-frame clones and leaves out a portion. The table shows around 92,000 clones, with 80% to 90% occurring only once. The CDR3 spans 12 residues. CDR1 is MNHNY, CDR2 SVGAGI, per germline (reference sequence). The V and J ends lost 6 bases and 2 bases respectively, with 5 bases between them.

This chain joins TRBV6-6 and TRBJ1-5; D perhaps matches TRBD1 (5 bases). Sequencing was performed on PBMCs, taken from a glioma patient treated with radiotherapy, temozolomide or both. The clonotype originates from a woman aged 45-60 years with glioma. The CDR3 DNA follows: TGTGCCAGCAGAGGGGGCAATCAGCCCCAGCATTTT. Its protein is CASRGGNQPQHF.